Presented here are 22 T cell receptor beta chains from one specimen sequenced in a study of Graves' ophthalmopathy and Graves' hyperthyroidism. RNA transcripts yielded amplified TCR beta CDR3 regions. HTBI primers served in a first-round RT-PCR, which a second-round multiplex PCR followed. TCRdb ran MiXCR on the multiplex PCR reads and lists one entry per CDR3 protein. This table holds roughly 300,000 distinct CDR3 sequences, about 17% found once. The sequencing input was peripheral blood. These receptors were collected from an adult man with Graves' ophthalmopathy.

This clonotype has ten or more counts. This chain uses TRBV19 with TRBJ2-5, with D hard to call. The CDR3 runs 14 residues. The V and J ends lost 5 bases and 3 bases respectively, with 13 bases between them. Germline assignment: CDR1 LNHDA and CDR2 SQIVND (reference sequence). DNA of the CDR3: TGTGCCAGTAGTTCAACCAGTACGGAAGAGACCCAGTACTTC. Amino acid sequence: CASSSTSTEETQYF. Full variable domain (remainder filled in from reference TRBV19 and TRBJ2-5): DGGITQSPKYLFRKEGQNVTLSCEQNLNHDAMYWYRQDPGQGLRLIYYSQIVNDFQKGDIAEGYSVSREKKESFPLTVTSAQKNPTAFYLCASSSTSTEETQYFGPGTRLLVL.

This clonotype was seen repeatedly, ten times or more. The chain recombines TRBV28 with TRBJ2-7; possibly TRBD1 or TRBD2 for D (5 bases each). In germline, CDR1 is MDHEN, CDR2 SYDVKM. Deletions cut 5 bases from V and 1 base from J, with 15 bases between. The CDR3 loop spans 15 amino acids. The CDR3 nucleotides are TGTGCCAGCAGTCAACGAGGGGTAGCTTCCTACGAGCAGTACTTC. Translating it yields CASSQRGVASYEQYF.

This chain uses TRBV30 with TRBJ2-2; no clear D gene. V shed 0 bases and J shed 2 bases, with 10 bases lying between them. The germline V gene has CDR1 GTSNPN and CDR2 SVGIG (reference sequence). This CDR3 comprises 15 residues. DNA for the CDR3: TGTGCCTGGAGTGTACGAGTTATCAACACCGGGGAGCTGTTTTTT. Its protein product is CAWSVRVINTGELFF.

This clonotype was seen ten or more times. J is TRBJ1-1 and V is TRBV7-3; perhaps TRBD1 as D (6 bases). CDR3 size: 15 residues. Germline values: CDR1 SGHTA, CDR2 FQGTGA. V lost 5 bases, J lost 4 bases, and 17 bases lay in between. The CDR3 sequence is CASSTRGGGATEAFF. The CDR3 region has the DNA TGTGCCAGCAGCACACGAGGCGGGGGGGCCACTGAAGCTTTCTTT. The variable domain in full, with the rest retrieved from reference TRBV7-3 and TRBJ1-1, is GAGVSQTPSNKVTEKGKYVELRCDPISGHTALYWYRQSLGQGPEFLIYFQGTGAADDSGLPNDRFFAVRPEGSVSTLKIQRTERGDSAVYLCASSTRGGGATEAFFGQGTRLTVV.

This clonotype has at least ten counts. V is TRBV20-1 and J is TRBJ2-5; D might be TRBD2 (6 bases). This CDR3 region has 16 residues. Per the germline V gene, CDR1 is DFQATT and CDR2 is SNEGSKA (reference sequence). V was trimmed by 0 bases and J by 2 bases, leaving 16 bases between them. This CDR3 is CSARDLLRDSQETQYF. The DNA for the CDR3 is TGCAGTGCTAGAGATCTGCTGCGGGACTCACAAGAGACCCAGTACTTC.

This clonotype was seen at least ten times. The chain is built from TRBV2 and TRBJ1-2; tentative D call: TRBD1 (5 bases). CDR3 length equals 13 residues. Germline CDR1 and CDR2: SNHLY and FYNNEI. The germline V and J ends were trimmed by 6 bases and 4 bases, with 12 bases remaining between them. CDR3 in DNA: TGTGCCAGCAGGGCCCTCACAGGCTATGGCTACACCTTC. It encodes CASRALTGYGYTF.

Ten or more counts support this clonotype. This rearrangement joins TRBV28 to TRBJ1-1; the D gene is possibly TRBD1 (5 bases). V lost 5 bases and J 1 base, leaving 17 bases between the germline ends. The CDR3 spans 16 residues. Germline lookup yields CDR1 MDHEN and CDR2 SYDVKM. For the CDR3, the DNA is TGTGCCAGCAGTACCCGGGAACTAAGGGGGAACACTGAAGCTTTCTTT. The encoded protein is CASSTRELRGNTEAFF.

This clonotype occurred many times. The rearrangement uses TRBV30 and TRBJ1-6; no firm D call. Germline CDR1 GTSNPN, CDR2 SVGIG (reference sequence). V dropped 1 base and J dropped 9 bases, with 13 bases sitting between them. The length of the CDR3 is 14 residues. The CDR3 loop is CAWSAGQAGSPLHF. The CDR3 bases are TGTGCCTGGAGTGCCGGCCAGGCGGGTTCACCCCTCCACTTT. Drawing the rest from reference TRBV30 and TRBJ1-6, the complete variable domain is SQTIHQWPATLVQPVGSPLSLECTVEGTSNPNLYWYRQAAGRGLQLLFYSVGIGQISSEVPQNLSASRPQDRQFILSSKKLLLSDSGFYLCAWSAGQAGSPLHFGNGTRLTVT.

This clonotype was found many times. CDR3 bases: TGCGCCAGCAGCGCCGGACAGAGACGAAACACCATATATTTT. Translating it yields CASSAGQRRNTIYF. This chain uses TRBV5-1 with TRBJ1-3, with TRBD1 as a possible D gene (6 bases). CDR1 is SGHRS, CDR2 YFSETQ, per germline. CDR3 length: 14 amino acids. V dropped 4 bases and J dropped 5 bases, with 13 bases sitting between them.

This clonotype was detected ten times or more. The genes are TRBV12-3 or TRBV12-4 and TRBJ1-2; TRBD1 is a possible D gene (5 bases). Trimming took off 5 bases at V and 8 bases at J, with 15 bases between the two ends. The CDR3 sequence is 13 residues long. CDR3 sequence (DNA): TGTGCCAGCAGTCCGGGACCGGGGGGGGGCTACACCTTC. The encoded protein is CASSPGPGGGYTF.

In this sample, this clonotype turned up many times. The chain uses TRBV7-9 and TRBJ2-5; D is possibly TRBD2 (6 bases). From germline, CDR1 is SEHNR and CDR2 FQNEAQ (reference sequence). The CDR3 length is 15 residues. Trimming took off 2 bases at V and 4 bases at J, with 14 bases between the two ends. CDR3 sequence: CASSLPSGSAETQYF. The DNA for the CDR3 is TGTGCCAGCAGCTTACCCTCCGGGAGCGCAGAGACCCAGTACTTC.

Worth noting for this clonotype: Since a much larger clone is just one base distant, this may be a read error. The J gene is TRBJ1-1, the V gene TRBV4-2, with D perhaps TRBD1 (5 bases). Germline values: CDR1 LGHNA, CDR2 YNFKEQ. The CDR3 contains 18 residues. Written as DNA, the CDR3 is TGTTCCAGCAGCCAAAGAAGCGGGGCCGGGACCCAGAACACTGAAGCTTTCTTT. This sequence encodes CSSSQRSGAGTQNTEAFF.

V gene TRBV28 combines with J gene TRBJ2-5, with D possibly matching TRBD2 (5 bases). Germline lookup yields CDR1 MDHEN and CDR2 SYDVKM. The V gene lost 7 bases and the J gene lost 0 bases, with 12 bases spanning the gap. The CDR3 sequence is 14 residues long. The CDR3 reads CASKSGGYQETQYF. The CDR3 DNA reads as TGTGCCAGCAAATCCGGCGGGTACCAAGAGACCCAGTACTTC.

This clonotype has a count of ten or more. This chain joins TRBV11-2 and TRBJ2-3, with a possible D match to TRBD2 (5 bases). Germline V gives CDR1 SGHAT, CDR2 FQNNGV. This CDR3 is 13 amino acids long. The V gene lost 8 bases and the J gene lost 0 bases, with 9 bases spanning the gap. CDR3 coding DNA: TGTGCCAGCCTCCGGGGAAGCACAGATACGCAGTATTTT. Its protein product is CASLRGSTDTQYF.

V gene TRBV6-1 combines with J gene TRBJ1-1; D might be TRBD1 (5 bases). Germline CDR1 reads MNHNS; CDR2 reads SASEGT. Trimming pared 6 bases from V and 0 bases from J, leaving 11 bases between. The CDR3 extends over 14 amino acids. The CDR3 region is CASRKTDMNTEAFF. CDR3 bases: TGTGCCAGCAGAAAGACAGACATGAACACTGAAGCTTTCTTT.

This clonotype was seen at least ten times. The chain has TRBV29-1 and TRBJ2-7; no clear D. There are 11 residues in the CDR3. Trimming cost V 5 bases and J 3 bases, with 8 bases left between them. The germline V gene encodes CDR1 SQVTM and CDR2 ANQGSEA. This CDR3 is CSVYSHYEQYF. In DNA form, the CDR3 reads TGCAGCGTTTACAGCCACTACGAGCAGTACTTC.

This clonotype was detected ten times or more. The rearrangement uses TRBV7-2 and TRBJ2-7; TRBD1 matches 7 bases. The CDR3 extends over 16 amino acids. The J segment lost 4 bases and the V segment lost 2 bases, leaving 11 bases of the junction unmatched. Germline V gives CDR1 SGHTA, CDR2 FQGNSA. The CDR3 here is CASSLYTTGVRYEQYF. DNA of the CDR3: TGTGCCAGCAGCTTATACACAACAGGGGTACGGTACGAGCAGTACTTC. Filled out from reference TRBV7-2 and TRBJ2-7, the complete variable domain reads GAGVSQSPSNKVTEKGKDVELRCDPISGHTALYWYRQSLGQGLEFLIYFQGNSAPDKSGLPSDRFSAERTGGSVSTLTIQRTQQEDSAVYLCASSLYTTGVRYEQYFGPGTRLTVT.

The chain links TRBV6-2 or TRBV6-3 to TRBJ1-1; the D gene is possibly TRBD1 (6 bases). Germline CDR1 is MNHEY and CDR2 is SVGEGT. The ends were cut back, 9 bases at V and 6 bases at J, with 17 bases in the middle. This CDR3 contains 13 residues. DNA of the CDR3: TGTGCCAGTAACCCTACAGGGAAGTCTGAAGCTTTCTTT. It yields the protein CASNPTGKSEAFF.

This clonotype was detected many times. At one end, the junction sequence differs from germline, possibly due to a read error. V usage is TRBV7-7 and J usage is TRBJ2-5, with TRBD2 matching over 8 bases. The CDR3 is made up of 16 amino acids. CDR1 SSHAT and CDR2 FNYEAQ come from the germline V gene (reference sequence). CDR3 DNA sequence: TGTGCTAGCAGCTTAGGTACTAGCGGAACGGAAGAGACCCAGTACTTC. Translated, it gives CASSLGTSGTEETQYF.

This clonotype was observed at least ten times. This chain uses TRBV20-1 with TRBJ1-2, with a possible D match to TRBD1 (6 bases). This CDR3 is built from 11 residues. Germline V gene lookup returns CDR1 DFQATT and CDR2 SNEGSKA (reference sequence). The CDR3 nucleotides read TGCGCTTCGACAGGCACCTATGGCTACACCTTC. It specifies CASTGTYGYTF.

This clonotype occurred many times. V is TRBV4-1 and J is TRBJ1-6; D might be TRBD1 (6 bases). Germline V gene sequence: CDR1 MGHRA, CDR2 YSYEKL. This CDR3 is 15 amino acids long. V was clipped by 4 bases and J by 9 bases, with 16 bases between them. The DNA for the CDR3 is TGCGCCAGCAGCCGAACAGGGACCGGCACTTCACCCCTCCACTTT. This gives the protein CASSRTGTGTSPLHF.

This clonotype was seen ten or more times. The chain recombines TRBV7-8 with TRBJ2-2, with TRBD2 as a possible D gene (5 bases). The ends were cut back, 1 base at V and 4 bases at J, with 13 bases in the middle. The CDR3 has 16 residues. Germline lookup yields CDR1 SGHVS and CDR2 FQNEAQ. This CDR3 is CASSLVRVEATGELFF. CDR3 nucleotides: TGTGCCAGCAGCTTAGTAAGGGTGGAGGCCACCGGGGAGCTGTTTTTT.